Listed here are 30 T cell receptor beta chains from one sample, sequenced in a study of cytomegalovirus exposure and HLA in healthy donors. The PCR was carried out with 60 Vbeta primers and 13 Jbeta primers. The method was immunoSEQ multiplex PCR; TCRdb's version includes in-frame clones alone and lacks a portion of them. Here the sample spans 130,000 to 150,000 clones, roughly three quarters being singletons. Specimen: PBMCs. These receptors were taken from a woman in her 50s in good health and CMV-seronegative.

The V call is TRBV19, the J call TRBJ1-5, with D hard to call. Germline CDR1 LNHDA, CDR2 SQIVND (reference sequence). The V and J ends lost 4 bases and 3 bases respectively, with 7 bases between them. CDR3 length: 13 amino acids. CDR3 sequence: CASSRSANQPQHF. The CDR3 bases are TGTGCCAGTAGTAGGAGTGCCAATCAGCCCCAGCATTTT.

This chain uses TRBV5-5 with TRBJ1-5; the match to TRBD1 covers 8 bases. The CDR3 totals 15 residues. Germline CDR1 and CDR2: SGHKS and YYEKEE (reference sequence). Trimming removed 0 bases from V and 4 bases from J; junction bases left unmatched: 3. The DNA for the CDR3 is TGTGCCAGCAGCTTGGTGTGGACAGGGAATCAGCCCCAGCATTTT. Protein sequence: CASSLVWTGNQPQHF.

V is TRBV29-1 and J is TRBJ2-7; 8 bases agree with TRBD2. From germline, CDR1 is SQVTM and CDR2 ANQGSEA. The CDR3 loop spans 15 amino acids. Trimming at V came to 1 base and at J to 0 bases, leaving 5 bases not matched to a gene. The CDR3 region is CSVEGRTSGSYEQYF. The CDR3 DNA sequence: TGCAGCGTTGAAGGGAGAACTAGCGGCTCCTACGAGCAGTACTTC.

The genes are TRBV19 and TRBJ1-3; D is unresolved. The CDR3 is made up of 14 amino acids. Trimming cost V 5 bases and J 0 bases, with 8 bases left between them. Germline V CDR1 and CDR2: LNHDA, SQIVND (reference sequence). The CDR3 region is CASSVGVSGNTIYF. CDR3 in DNA: TGTGCCAGTAGTGTGGGAGTCTCTGGAAACACCATATATTTT. Full variable domain (outside the CDR3, taken from reference TRBV19 and TRBJ1-3): DGGITQSPKYLFRKEGQNVTLSCEQNLNHDAMYWYRQDPGQGLRLIYYSQIVNDFQKGDIAEGYSVSREKKESFPLTVTSAQKNPTAFYLCASSVGVSGNTIYFGEGSWLTVV.

This sequence joins TRBV5-1 and TRBJ2-5; D might be TRBD2 (6 bases). V lost 1 base and J 4 bases, leaving 14 bases between the germline ends. The length of the CDR3 is 15 residues. CDR1 SGHRS and CDR2 YFSETQ come from the germline V gene. The CDR3 region has the DNA TGCGCCAGCAGCTTGAGTGGTCAGGGAGGAGAGACCCAGTACTTC. This encodes CASSLSGQGGETQYF. Based on the CDR3 plus reference TRBV5-1 and TRBJ2-5, the full variable domain is KAGVTQTPRYLIKTRGQQVTLSCSPISGHRSVSWYQQTPGQGLQFLFEYFSETQRNKGNFPGRFSGRQFSNSRSEMNVSTLELGDSALYLCASSLSGQGGETQYFGPGTRLLVL.

The chain has TRBV19 and TRBJ1-1; D uncertain. The CDR3 spans 14 residues. Germline CDR1 reads LNHDA; CDR2 reads SQIVND (reference sequence). V was shortened by 5 bases and J by 2 bases, with 12 bases between the two germline ends. The CDR3 sequence is CASSSPGFNTEAFF. The CDR3 coding sequence is TGTGCCAGTAGTTCTCCGGGTTTTAACACTGAAGCTTTCTTT.

About this clone: The sample contains more than one DNA sequence encoding this CDR3. The chain couples TRBV6-6 to TRBJ1-1; D might be TRBD1 (5 bases). V lost 4 bases and J 4 bases, leaving 10 bases between the germline ends. The germline CDR1 and CDR2 sequences are MNHNY and SVGAGI (reference sequence). This CDR3 comprises 13 residues. CDR3 sequence reads: CASSFREGTEAFF. Here the CDR3 DNA reads TGTGCCAGCAGTTTCAGGGAGGGCACTGAAGCTTTCTTT.

The J gene is TRBJ1-4, the V gene TRBV7-6, with D uncertain. Per germline, CDR1 SGHVS and CDR2 FNYEAQ. V shed 5 bases and J shed 3 bases, with 16 bases lying between them. CDR3 size: 16 residues. The CDR3 loop reads CASSPPVRGPNEKLFF. In nucleotides, the CDR3 is TGTGCCAGCAGCCCCCCTGTTCGCGGCCCTAATGAAAAACTGTTTTTT.

The rearrangement joins TRBV2 to TRBJ1-6, with 9 bases identical to TRBD1. In germline, CDR1 is SNHLY, CDR2 FYNNEI. CDR3 length: 15 amino acids. J lost 7 bases, V lost 3 bases, and 4 bases had no gene match. This CDR3 reads CASSERTGENSPLHF. The CDR3 nucleotides read TGTGCCAGCAGTGAGAGGACAGGGGAGAATTCACCCCTCCACTTT. The full variable domain, with the rest looked up from reference TRBV2 and TRBJ1-6, is EPEVTQTPSHQVTQMGQEVILRCVPISNHLYFYWYRQILGQKVEFLVSFYNNEISEKSEIFDDQFSVERPDGSNFTLKIRSTKLEDSAMYFCASSERTGENSPLHFGNGTRLTVT.

The V call is TRBV4-1, the J call TRBJ1-3; no reliable D call. The ends were cut back, 5 bases at V and 4 bases at J, with 18 bases in the middle. This CDR3 is built from 16 residues. Germline V gene lookup returns CDR1 MGHRA and CDR2 YSYEKL. Here the CDR3 reads CASSLLAGRGGNTIYF. The DNA for the CDR3 is TGCGCCAGCAGCTTATTAGCAGGTCGGGGAGGAAACACCATATATTTT.

The genes are TRBV27 and TRBJ1-2; a possible D gene is TRBD1 (5 bases). Germline V gene sequence: CDR1 MNHEY, CDR2 SMNVEV (reference sequence). The CDR3 covers 17 residues. Trimming left V 1 base short and J 0 bases short, with 15 bases between. The CDR3 DNA reads TGTGCCAGCAGTTTATGGGGCAGGCACTCAGCTAACTATGGCTACACCTTC. The encoded protein is CASSLWGRHSANYGYTF.

The chain joins TRBV2 to TRBJ2-1, with TRBD1 identical over 7 bases. This CDR3 is 15 amino acids long. V lost 7 bases, J lost 10 bases, and 16 bases stayed unmatched. Germline V gene data show CDR1 as SNHLY and CDR2 as FYNNEI. DNA for the CDR3: TGTGCCAGCACTAATAACAGGGGCCCCCAAGGAGAGCAGTTCTTC. This codes for CASTNNRGPQGEQFF.

This chain joins TRBV15 and TRBJ1-1, with unresolved D. This CDR3 comprises 12 residues. Deletions cut 1 base from V and 5 bases from J, with 5 bases between. Germline loops: CDR1 LNHNV, CDR2 YYDKDF (reference sequence). The CDR3 DNA reads TGTGCCACCAGCAGAGCTAGAACTGAAGCTTTCTTT. It translates to CATSRARTEAFF.

The V call is TRBV5-4, the J call TRBJ1-4, with 7 bases lining up with TRBD1. The J segment lost 8 bases and the V segment lost 3 bases, leaving 10 bases of the junction unmatched. CDR1 and CDR2 from the germline V gene are SGHNT and YYREEE (reference sequence). The CDR3 has 15 residues. In DNA form, the CDR3 reads TGTGCCAGCAGCTATCAGGGGGAAATGAGGGAAAAACTGTTTTTT. It codes for CASSYQGEMREKLFF.

The chain has TRBV7-8 and TRBJ2-5; TRBD1 matches 8 bases. The CDR3 has 14 residues. Germline CDR1 reads SGHVS; CDR2 reads FQNEAQ. Trimming took 5 bases from V and 3 from J; bases not matched to a gene: 5. CDR3 residues: CASSPGQGEETQYF. For the CDR3, the DNA is TGTGCCAGCAGCCCCGGACAGGGTGAAGAGACCCAGTACTTC. Using reference TRBV7-8 and TRBJ2-5 for the parts outside the CDR3, the full variable domain is GAGVSQSPRYKVAKRGQDVALRCDPISGHVSLFWYQQALGQGPEFLTYFQNEAQLDKSGLPSDRFFAERPEGSVSTLKIQRTQQEDSAVYLCASSPGQGEETQYFGPGTRLLVL.

The genes are TRBV5-1 and TRBJ2-1; D remains ambiguous. There are 15 residues in the CDR3. Deletions cut 0 bases from V and 0 bases from J, with 7 bases between. Germline values: CDR1 SGHRS, CDR2 YFSETQ. CDR3 nucleotide sequence: TGCGCCAGCAGCTTGGTACAGAGCTCCTACAATGAGCAGTTCTTC. Amino acid sequence: CASSLVQSSYNEQFF. Using reference TRBV5-1 and TRBJ2-1 for the parts outside the CDR3, the full variable domain is KAGVTQTPRYLIKTRGQQVTLSCSPISGHRSVSWYQQTPGQGLQFLFEYFSETQRNKGNFPGRFSGRQFSNSRSEMNVSTLELGDSALYLCASSLVQSSYNEQFFGPGTRLTVL.

The V call is TRBV7-9, the J call TRBJ2-2, with D possibly matching TRBD1 (6 bases). This CDR3 comprises 16 residues. Germline loops: CDR1 SEHNR, CDR2 FQNEAQ (reference sequence). Trimming pared 4 bases from V and 0 bases from J, leaving 12 bases between. CDR3 in amino acids: CASSSRDTPNTGELFF. As DNA, the CDR3 is TGTGCCAGCAGCTCCCGGGACACACCGAACACCGGGGAGCTGTTTTTT.

Only a few counts were recorded for this clone. This rearrangement joins TRBV19 to TRBJ1-6; the D is unclear. Between the trimmed V and J ends, which lost 2 bases and 5 bases, there was a span of 7 bases. The CDR3 is 14 amino acids. The germline CDR1 and CDR2 sequences are LNHDA and SQIVND (reference sequence). CDR3 DNA: TGTGCCAGTAGTATATCCGAGAATAATTCACCCCTCCACTTT. Protein product: CASSISENNSPLHF.

V usage is TRBV5-6 and J usage is TRBJ2-7; D perhaps matches TRBD1 (6 bases). The CDR3 runs to 12 residues. The V end lost 4 bases, the J end lost 3 bases, and 8 bases lay between the germline ends. Germline V lookup: CDR1 SGHDT, CDR2 YYEEEE. As DNA, the CDR3 is TGTGCCAGCAGCGGACAGTACTACGAGCAGTACTTC. This codes for CASSGQYYEQYF.

The chain has TRBV27 and TRBJ2-1; D is undetermined. Germline values: CDR1 MNHEY, CDR2 SMNVEV (reference sequence). Trimming pared 7 bases from V and 0 bases from J, leaving 13 bases between. CDR3 length: 15 residues. The CDR3 loop reads CASTYDSYSYNEQFF. The CDR3 bases are TGTGCCAGCACCTATGACTCCTACTCCTACAATGAGCAGTTCTTC.

This sequence joins TRBV7-9 and TRBJ2-7, with D perhaps TRBD1 (6 bases). V gave up 5 bases and J gave up 3 bases, with 17 bases separating them. CDR3 length: 15 amino acids. Germline V gene data show CDR1 as SEHNR and CDR2 as FQNEAQ (reference sequence). CDR3 region: CASSPGQGGVYEQYF. Written as DNA, the CDR3 is TGTGCCAGCAGCCCGGGACAAGGTGGGGTCTACGAGCAGTACTTC.

The rearrangement links TRBV5-1 to TRBJ2-5, with 8 bases aligning to TRBD1. The DNA end lines up better with TRBJ2-7; the J call may be wrong. The CDR3 sequence is 14 residues long. Germline assignment: CDR1 SGHRS and CDR2 YFSETQ. The CDR3 DNA reads as TGCGCCAGCAGCCTTGGACAGGGCTCCTACGAGCAGTACTTC. Residues: CASSLGQGSYEQYF.

The chain carries TRBV2 and TRBJ2-1, with 9 bases fitting TRBD1. The ends lost 3 bases at V and 5 bases at J; junction bases unmatched: 5. The CDR3 runs 15 residues. Germline V gives CDR1 SNHLY, CDR2 FYNNEI. The DNA of the CDR3 is TGTGCCAGCAGTGATCCTCGACAGGGGGACAATGAGCAGTTCTTC. It translates to CASSDPRQGDNEQFF.

The chain combines TRBV19 with TRBJ1-1, with TRBD1 matching over 10 bases. With V trimmed by 5 bases and J by 7 bases, 4 bases remained unmatched. Germline V gene lookup returns CDR1 LNHDA and CDR2 SQIVND (reference sequence). The CDR3 spans 13 residues. CDR3 coding DNA: TGTGCCAGTAGTTATAGGACAGGGGGTGAAGCTTTCTTT. It translates to CASSYRTGGEAFF.

In its sample, this clone was seen once. The V and J genes are TRBV11-2 and TRBJ1-1, with 7 positions matching TRBD1. CDR3 length: 17 amino acids. Unmatched junction bases numbered 7, after V lost 0 bases and J lost 0 bases. Germline-derived CDR1 and CDR2 are SGHAT and FQNNGV. The CDR3 region has the DNA TGTGCCAGCAGCTTAGACGGGACAGCCTCTGTGAACACTGAAGCTTTCTTT. This translates into CASSLDGTASVNTEAFF.

The chain joins TRBV11-3 to TRBJ2-7; TRBD1 aligns across 7 bases. Germline CDR1 is SGHNT and CDR2 is YENEEA. The CDR3 is 15 residues long. V lost 1 base to trimming and J lost 2 bases; unmatched junction nucleotides: 5. CDR3 coding DNA: TGTGCCAGCAGCTTAGGACAGGGACGGGCCTACGAGCAGTACTTC. This translates into CASSLGQGRAYEQYF.

The rearrangement links TRBV4-2 to TRBJ1-1; 7 bases match TRBD1. Germline V gene lookup returns CDR1 LGHNA and CDR2 YNFKEQ. The length of the CDR3 is 16 residues. V lost 2 bases to trimming and J lost 7 bases; unmatched junction nucleotides: 13. Here the CDR3 DNA reads TGTGCCAGCAGCCAAAGACCCGGGACAGCTCCCTTTGAAGCTTTCTTT. Its translation is CASSQRPGTAPFEAFF.

The chain has TRBV4-1 and TRBJ2-5, with 7 bases lining up with TRBD2. Losses at the gene ends were 1 base for V and 7 bases for J; bases not matched to a gene: 6. Germline V gives CDR1 MGHRA, CDR2 YSYEKL. The CDR3 loop spans 14 amino acids. CDR3 sequence: CASSQAGLVGTQYF. The CDR3 nucleotides are TGCGCCAGCAGCCAAGCTGGACTAGTTGGGACCCAGTACTTC.

The genes are TRBV27 and TRBJ1-2; D gene uncertain. Germline CDR1 is MNHEY and CDR2 is SMNVEV (reference sequence). V gave up 6 bases and J gave up 5 bases, with 25 bases separating them. The length of the CDR3 is 17 residues. CDR3 protein: CASSEVAHPVPGYGYTF. The CDR3 DNA is TGTGCCAGCAGCGAAGTAGCCCATCCGGTACCCGGTTATGGCTACACCTTC.

This chain joins TRBV5-1 and TRBJ2-2; the match to TRBD1 covers 7 bases. The V gene end was trimmed by 4 bases and the J gene end by 9 bases; junction bases not matched to a gene: 12. This CDR3 comprises 15 residues. Germline CDR1 SGHRS, CDR2 YFSETQ. CDR3 loop: CASSEPTGKARELFF. For the CDR3, the DNA is TGCGCCAGCAGCGAGCCGACAGGGAAGGCCCGGGAGCTGTTTTTT.